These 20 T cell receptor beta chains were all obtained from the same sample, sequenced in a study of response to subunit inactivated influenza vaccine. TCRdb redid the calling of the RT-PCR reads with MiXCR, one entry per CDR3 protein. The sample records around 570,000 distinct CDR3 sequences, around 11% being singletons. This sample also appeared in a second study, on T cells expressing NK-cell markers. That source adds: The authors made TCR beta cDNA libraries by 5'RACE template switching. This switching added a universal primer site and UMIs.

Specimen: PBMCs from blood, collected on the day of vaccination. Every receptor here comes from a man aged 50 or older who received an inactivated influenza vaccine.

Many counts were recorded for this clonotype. The CDR3 loop reads CASSGGTGGFNGSEQYF. The CDR3 DNA is TGTGCCAGCAGTGGGGGTACAGGGGGTTTTAACGGAAGTGAGCAGTACTTC. The chain joins TRBV2 to TRBJ2-7; 8 bases line up with TRBD1. With 4 bases clipped from V and 7 bases from J, the junction kept 18 bases outside the gene matches. The CDR3 contains 17 residues. The germline CDR1 and CDR2 sequences are SNHLY and FYNNEI.

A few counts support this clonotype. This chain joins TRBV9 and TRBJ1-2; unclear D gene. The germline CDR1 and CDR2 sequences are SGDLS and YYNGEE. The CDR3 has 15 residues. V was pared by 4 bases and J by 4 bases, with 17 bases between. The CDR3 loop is CASSPLPTTPYGYTF. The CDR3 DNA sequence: TGTGCCAGCAGCCCACTGCCCACCACCCCCTATGGCTACACCTTC. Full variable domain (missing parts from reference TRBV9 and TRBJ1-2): DSGVTQTPKHLITATGQRVTLRCSPRSGDLSVYWYQQSLDQGLQFLIQYYNGEERAKGNILERFSAQQFPDLHSELNLSSLELGDSALYFCASSPLPTTPYGYTFGSGTRLTVV.

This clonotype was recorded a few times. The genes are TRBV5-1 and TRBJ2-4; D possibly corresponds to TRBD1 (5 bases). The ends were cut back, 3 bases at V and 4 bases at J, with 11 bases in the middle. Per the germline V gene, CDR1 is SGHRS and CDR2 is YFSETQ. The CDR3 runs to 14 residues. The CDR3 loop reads CASSSSSGKNIQYF. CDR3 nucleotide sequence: TGCGCCAGCAGCTCCTCGTCAGGGAAAAACATTCAGTACTTC.

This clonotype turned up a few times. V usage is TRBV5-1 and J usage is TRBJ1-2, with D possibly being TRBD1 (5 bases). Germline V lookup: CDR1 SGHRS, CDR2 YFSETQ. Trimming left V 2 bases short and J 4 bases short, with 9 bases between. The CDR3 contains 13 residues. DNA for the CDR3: TGCGCCAGCAGCTTTTCAGGGAGCTATGGCTACACCTTC. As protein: CASSFSGSYGYTF.

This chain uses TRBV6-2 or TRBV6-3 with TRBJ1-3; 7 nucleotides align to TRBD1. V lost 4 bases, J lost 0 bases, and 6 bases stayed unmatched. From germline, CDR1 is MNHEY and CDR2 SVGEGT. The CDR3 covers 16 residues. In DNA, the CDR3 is TGTGCCAGCAGTTGGACCGGGACAGTCTCTGGAAACACCATATATTTT. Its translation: CASSWTGTVSGNTIYF.

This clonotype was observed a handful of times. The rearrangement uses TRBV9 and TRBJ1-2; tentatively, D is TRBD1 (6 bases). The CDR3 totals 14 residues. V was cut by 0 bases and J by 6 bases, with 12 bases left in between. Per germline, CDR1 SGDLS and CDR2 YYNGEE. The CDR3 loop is CASSVGAGDHGYTF. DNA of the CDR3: TGTGCCAGCAGCGTAGGGGCAGGGGACCATGGCTACACCTTC. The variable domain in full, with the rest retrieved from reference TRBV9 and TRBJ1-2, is DSGVTQTPKHLITATGQRVTLRCSPRSGDLSVYWYQQSLDQGLQFLIQYYNGEERAKGNILERFSAQQFPDLHSELNLSSLELGDSALYFCASSVGAGDHGYTFGSGTRLTVV.

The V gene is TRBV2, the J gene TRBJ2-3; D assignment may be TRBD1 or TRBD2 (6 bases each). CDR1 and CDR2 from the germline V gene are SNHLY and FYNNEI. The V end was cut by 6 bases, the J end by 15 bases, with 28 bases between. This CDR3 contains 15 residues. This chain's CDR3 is CASSRSGGPRGEPYF. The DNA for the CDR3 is TGTGCCAGCAGCAGATCCGGGGGCCCCCGCGGGGAGCCTTATTTT.

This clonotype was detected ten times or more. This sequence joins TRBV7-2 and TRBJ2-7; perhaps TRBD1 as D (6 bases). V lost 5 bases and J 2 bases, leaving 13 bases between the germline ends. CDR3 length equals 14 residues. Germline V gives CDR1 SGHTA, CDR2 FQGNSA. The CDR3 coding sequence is TGTGCCAGCAGCCCTAACAGGGCTACCTACGAGCAGTACTTC. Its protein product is CASSPNRATYEQYF.

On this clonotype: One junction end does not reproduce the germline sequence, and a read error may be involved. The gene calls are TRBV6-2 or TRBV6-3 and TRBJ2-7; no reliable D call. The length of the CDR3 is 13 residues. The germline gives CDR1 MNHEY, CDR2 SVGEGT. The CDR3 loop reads CDSSGVAPYEQYF. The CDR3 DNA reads TGTGACAGCAGTGGCGTCGCCCCATACGAGCAGTACTTC.

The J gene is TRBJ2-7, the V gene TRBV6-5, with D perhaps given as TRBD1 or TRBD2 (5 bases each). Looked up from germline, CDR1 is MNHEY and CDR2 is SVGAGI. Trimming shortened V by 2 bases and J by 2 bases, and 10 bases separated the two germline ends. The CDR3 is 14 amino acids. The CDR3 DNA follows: TGTGCCAGCAGTTACGGGACGGACGCCTACGAGCAGTACTTC. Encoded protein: CASSYGTDAYEQYF.

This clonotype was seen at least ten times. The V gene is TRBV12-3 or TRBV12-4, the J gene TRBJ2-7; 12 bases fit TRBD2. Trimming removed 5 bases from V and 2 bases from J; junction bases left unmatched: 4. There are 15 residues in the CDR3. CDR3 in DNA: TGTGCCAGCAGTACTGGACTAGCGGGAACCTACGAGCAGTACTTC. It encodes CASSTGLAGTYEQYF.

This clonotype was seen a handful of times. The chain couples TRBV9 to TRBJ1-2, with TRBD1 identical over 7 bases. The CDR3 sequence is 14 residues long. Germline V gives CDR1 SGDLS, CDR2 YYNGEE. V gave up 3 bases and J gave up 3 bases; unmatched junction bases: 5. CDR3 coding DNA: TGTGCCAGCAGCGGGACAGGAATCGACTATGGCTACACCTTC. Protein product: CASSGTGIDYGYTF.

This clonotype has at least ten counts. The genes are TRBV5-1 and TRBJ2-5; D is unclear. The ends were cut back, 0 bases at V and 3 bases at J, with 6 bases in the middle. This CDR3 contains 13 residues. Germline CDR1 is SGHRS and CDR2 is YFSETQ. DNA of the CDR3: TGCGCCAGCAGCTTGGGGGCAGAAGAGACCCAGTACTTC. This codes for CASSLGAEETQYF.

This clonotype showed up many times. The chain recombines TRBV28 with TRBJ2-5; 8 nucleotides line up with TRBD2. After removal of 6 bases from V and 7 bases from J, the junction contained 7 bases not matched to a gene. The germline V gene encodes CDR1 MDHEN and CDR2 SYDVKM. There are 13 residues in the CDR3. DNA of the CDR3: TGTGCCAGCAGGGGACTAGGTTTAGCGACCCAGTACTTC. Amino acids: CASRGLGLATQYF.

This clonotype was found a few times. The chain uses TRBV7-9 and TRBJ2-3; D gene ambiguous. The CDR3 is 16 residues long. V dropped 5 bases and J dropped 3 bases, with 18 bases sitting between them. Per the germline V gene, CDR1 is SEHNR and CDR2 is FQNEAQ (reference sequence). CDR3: CASSTPTVSVTDTQYF. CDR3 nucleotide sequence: TGTGCCAGCAGCACACCCACGGTCAGCGTTACAGATACGCAGTATTTT.

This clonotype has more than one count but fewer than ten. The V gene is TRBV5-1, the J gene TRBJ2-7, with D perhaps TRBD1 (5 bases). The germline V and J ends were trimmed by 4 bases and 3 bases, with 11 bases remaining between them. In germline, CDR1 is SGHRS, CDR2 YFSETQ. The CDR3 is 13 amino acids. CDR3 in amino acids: CASSQQGIYEQYF. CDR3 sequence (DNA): TGCGCCAGCAGCCAGCAGGGAATCTACGAGCAGTACTTC. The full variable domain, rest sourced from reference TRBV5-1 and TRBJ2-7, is KAGVTQTPRYLIKTRGQQVTLSCSPISGHRSVSWYQQTPGQGLQFLFEYFSETQRNKGNFPGRFSGRQFSNSRSEMNVSTLELGDSALYLCASSQQGIYEQYFGPGTRLTVT.

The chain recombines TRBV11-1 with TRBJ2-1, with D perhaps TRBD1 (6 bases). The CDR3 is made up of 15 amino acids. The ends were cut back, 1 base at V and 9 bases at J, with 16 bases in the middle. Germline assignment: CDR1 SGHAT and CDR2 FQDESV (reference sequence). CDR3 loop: CASSLVSGAQGEQFF. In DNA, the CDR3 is TGTGCCAGCAGCTTAGTTTCTGGGGCACAGGGTGAGCAGTTCTTC.

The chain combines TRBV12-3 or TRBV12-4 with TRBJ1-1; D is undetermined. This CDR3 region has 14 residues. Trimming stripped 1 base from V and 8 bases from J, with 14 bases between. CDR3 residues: CASSLGVQVREAFF. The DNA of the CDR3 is TGTGCCAGCAGTTTAGGGGTGCAGGTAAGAGAAGCTTTCTTT.

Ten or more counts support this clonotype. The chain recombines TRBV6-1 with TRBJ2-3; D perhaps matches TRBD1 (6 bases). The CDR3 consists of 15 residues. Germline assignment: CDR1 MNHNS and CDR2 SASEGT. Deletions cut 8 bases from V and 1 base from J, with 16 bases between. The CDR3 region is CASRQGSSGTDTQYF. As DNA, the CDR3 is TGTGCCAGCCGTCAGGGGTCTAGTGGCACAGATACGCAGTATTTT.

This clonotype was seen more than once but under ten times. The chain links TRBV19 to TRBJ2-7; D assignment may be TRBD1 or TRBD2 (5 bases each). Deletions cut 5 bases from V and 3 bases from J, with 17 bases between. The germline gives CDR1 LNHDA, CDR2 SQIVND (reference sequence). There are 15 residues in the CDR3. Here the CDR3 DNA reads TGTGCCAGTAGTGACAACCCGGGACGGAACTACGAGCAGTACTTC. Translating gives CASSDNPGRNYEQYF.